The 22 T cell receptor beta chains below were found in one sample sequenced in a study of T cells expressing NK-cell markers. Reanalyzing the 5' RACE reads, TCRdb keeps one entry per CDR3 protein, without DNA. Recorded for this sample: fewer than 400,000 distinct CDR3 sequences. Sequenced input: blood T cells: a sorted CD56 or NKG2C T cell subset, CD4+ or CD8+ T cells, or bulk PBMC T cells (not recorded which). The receptors originated from a man aged 18 to 69 in good health.

The chain carries TRBV7-9 and TRBJ1-6. CDR3 length: 14 amino acids. CDR1 SEHNR and CDR2 FQNEAQ come from the germline V gene (reference sequence). CDR3 region: CASSLPYHNSPLHF. The whole variable domain, filled in from reference TRBV7-9 and TRBJ1-6, reads DTGVSQNPRHKITKRGQNVTFRCDPISEHNRLYWYRQTLGQGPEFLTYFQNEAQLEKSRLLSDRFSAERPKGSFSTLEIQRTEQGDSAMYLCASSLPYHNSPLHFGNGTRLTVT.

V and J are TRBV20-1 and TRBJ1-4. Germline CDR1 and CDR2: DFQATT and SNEGSKA (reference sequence). This CDR3 is 13 amino acids long. This chain's CDR3 is CSAREPFGEKLFF.

This chain links TRBV6-1 with TRBJ2-2; TCRdb reports TRBD2, a call that lacks DNA to check it against. CDR1 is MNHNS and CDR2 is SASEGT in the germline V gene. CDR3 length: 14 amino acids. CDR3 protein: CATRSGAETGELFF.

This chain links TRBV6-1 with TRBJ2-7; the TRBD1 assignment by TCRdb is unverifiable without DNA. The CDR3 is 19 residues long. The germline gives CDR1 MNHNS, CDR2 SASEGT. The CDR3 loop reads CASSPITTGAQGSRYEQYF.

V usage is TRBV5-5 and J usage is TRBJ2-5; TCRdb outputs TRBD2, but without DNA this stays unchecked. The CDR3 has 17 residues. Germline CDR1 and CDR2: SGHKS and YYEKEE (reference sequence). CDR3 protein: CASSFTRTGTRGETQYF.

Here the CDR3 reads CASSPGHEISNQPQHF. The chain recombines TRBV7-9 with TRBJ1-5; lacking DNA, the TRBD1 call made by TCRdb goes unchecked. The CDR3 contains 16 residues. Germline V gives CDR1 SEHNR, CDR2 FQNEAQ (reference sequence). Full variable domain (remainder filled in from reference TRBV7-9 and TRBJ1-5): DTGVSQNPRHKITKRGQNVTFRCDPISEHNRLYWYRQTLGQGPEFLTYFQNEAQLEKSRLLSDRFSAERPKGSFSTLEIQRTEQGDSAMYLCASSPGHEISNQPQHFGDGTRLSIL.

The gene calls are TRBV20-1 and TRBJ2-7; TCRdb's D gene call, TRBD1, goes unchecked for lack of DNA. The germline V gene encodes CDR1 DFQATT and CDR2 SNEGSKA (reference sequence). The CDR3 sequence is 15 residues long. CDR3 protein: CSTRVGTLKSYEQYF.

This chain links TRBV5-1 with TRBJ2-5; the D call of TRBD1 rests on TCRdb alone, since no DNA is present to check it. The CDR3 consists of 14 residues. Germline lookup yields CDR1 SGHRS and CDR2 YFSETQ. The CDR3 sequence: CASTLTGGQETQYF.

The V gene is TRBV20-1, the J gene TRBJ2-1; TCRdb's D gene call, TRBD1, goes unchecked for lack of DNA. Per germline, CDR1 DFQATT and CDR2 SNEGSKA (reference sequence). This CDR3 has 16 amino acids. CDR3 region: CSARSQGNPRHNEQFF.

The chain combines TRBV5-1 with TRBJ2-7; TCRdb outputs TRBD2, but without DNA this stays unchecked. The germline V gene has CDR1 SGHRS and CDR2 YFSETQ. This CDR3 region has 16 residues. The CDR3 spells CASSTGGLAVISEQYF.

CDR3 sequence: CSADPTSTPYEQYF. V and J are TRBV20-1 and TRBJ2-7; TCRdb reports TRBD2, a call that lacks DNA to check it against. The germline V gene has CDR1 DFQATT and CDR2 SNEGSKA (reference sequence). The CDR3 is made up of 14 amino acids.

CDR3 sequence: CASSPGPGTGLRAYEQYF. The chain employs TRBV5-6 and TRBJ2-7; TCRdb calls TRBD1, which cannot be checked without DNA. This CDR3 has 18 amino acids. Per the germline V gene, CDR1 is SGHDT and CDR2 is YYEEEE.

This sequence joins TRBV20-1 and TRBJ1-4; with no DNA, the TCRdb D assignment of TRBD1 cannot be verified. This CDR3 spans 15 amino acids. CDR1 and CDR2 from the germline V gene are DFQATT and SNEGSKA (reference sequence). The CDR3 reads CSAREEGTSDEKLFF.

The rearrangement joins TRBV27 to TRBJ2-2; TCRdb gives TRBD1 as the D gene, but with no DNA this cannot be confirmed. The CDR3 has 17 residues. Per the germline V gene, CDR1 is MNHEY and CDR2 is SMNVEV (reference sequence). The CDR3 here is CASSLGPDRARTGELFF.

This sequence joins TRBV6-1 and TRBJ1-1. CDR3 length equals 16 residues. Germline V CDR1 and CDR2: MNHNS, SASEGT. This chain's CDR3 is CASKIPTDHGDAEAFF.

The chain has TRBV7-2 and TRBJ1-1; TCRdb calls TRBD1, which cannot be checked without DNA. Germline V lookup: CDR1 SGHTA, CDR2 FQGNSA. This CDR3 region has 16 residues. The CDR3 reads CASSLGLTGGKTEAFF.

This rearrangement joins TRBV5-1 to TRBJ2-3; absent DNA, TCRdb's TRBD1 call cannot be checked. This CDR3 has 14 amino acids. Per germline, CDR1 SGHRS and CDR2 YFSETQ. The CDR3 region is CASSMGGVSDTQYF.

The rearrangement joins TRBV28 to TRBJ1-1; TCRdb's D call of TRBD1 is untestable without DNA. CDR1 and CDR2 from the germline V gene are MDHEN and SYDVKM. CDR3 length equals 14 residues. This CDR3 is CASSLGQSNTEAFF. Based on the CDR3 plus reference TRBV28 and TRBJ1-1, the full variable domain is DVKVTQSSRYLVKRTGEKVFLECVQDMDHENMFWYRQDPGLGLRLIYFSYDVKMKEKGDIPEGYSVSREKKERFSLILESASTNQTSMYLCASSLGQSNTEAFFGQGTRLTVV.

The rearrangement joins TRBV12-3 or TRBV12-4 to TRBJ2-1; without DNA, the TCRdb call of TRBD1 cannot be checked. The CDR3 contains 15 residues. CDR3 residues: CASSSTWQGAGEQFF.

The rearrangement joins TRBV7-2 to TRBJ2-2; TCRdb indicates TRBD2, and absent DNA this call remains unverified. Germline lookup yields CDR1 SGHTA and CDR2 FQGNSA. The CDR3 consists of 19 residues. CDR3 sequence reads: CASSRTGLAGGPNTGELFF.

V usage is TRBV11-2 and J usage is TRBJ2-3; the TCRdb call, TRBD1, lacks DNA for checking. Germline CDR1 SGHAT, CDR2 FQNNGV. This CDR3 contains 15 residues. The CDR3 protein is CASSPQGYPADTQYF.

The chain uses TRBV4-2 and TRBJ1-6. Germline CDR1 and CDR2: LGHNA and YNFKEQ. The CDR3 totals 13 residues. CDR3 sequence reads: CASSQNRQAPLHF.